This entry concerns a single T cell receptor beta chain. This record belongs to a study of blood T cell repertoires in COVID-19. The germline V and J ends were trimmed by 3 bases and 6 bases, with 16 bases remaining between them. The CDR3 totals 15 residues. Germline values: CDR1 SGHKS, CDR2 YYEKEE (reference sequence). Assay used: immunoSEQ multiplex PCR; TCRdb lists only in-frame clones, some missing. The sample records roughly 310,000 clones, about 90% being singletons. The sample was peripheral blood. The TCR originated in a woman under 40 with COVID-19, enrolled during active disease. The chain uses TRBV5-5 and TRBJ1-5, with D possibly being TRBD1 (6 bases). CDR3 nucleotide sequence: TGTGCCAGCAGCTCCGCCGACAGGCCCACTCAGCCCCAGCATTTT. It specifies CASSSADRPTQPQHF.